What follows describes a single TCR beta chain. The antigen is undetermined. Arm-PCR of CDR3 regions and iRepertoire HTBI primers were used to build TCR beta libraries. TCRdb recomputed calls from the multiplex PCR reads with MiXCR, one row per CDR3 protein. The table records under 450,000 distinct CDR3 sequences, 20% to 25% of them present only once. This sample was taken from a study of regulatory T cells in long-lasting Graves disease. Study overall: Graves' disease counted as persistent after over 5 years of antithyroid drugs with positive TSH receptor antibodies. Study-wide results and limits: Limited samples may have lowered accuracy. Clonotypes that were public and shared totalled 2,500 to 3,000 in persistent patients versus around 970 in new patients.

The time point: persistent/refractory GD, antithyroid drugs over 5 years with positive TRAb. Preparation of the TCR library used RNA extracted from PBMCs. Collection of peripheral blood (nine milliliters) was done using EDTA tubes. CDR3 length: 16 residues. V lost 3 bases to trimming and J lost 4 bases, with 18 bases between them. Germline V gives CDR1 SGHRS, CDR2 YFSETQ. V usage is TRBV5-1 and J usage is TRBJ2-3, with D possibly matching TRBD1 (6 bases). The specimen was peripheral blood mononuclear cells (PBMCs), collected when the disease was refractory, from a patient treated with antithyroid drugs. This sequence was found in a woman between 40 and 55 years old with Graves disease. As DNA, the CDR3 is TGCGCCAGCAGCTCAGGACAGTTCCCCACACCAGATACGCAGTATTTT. This gives the protein CASSSGQFPTPDTQYF.